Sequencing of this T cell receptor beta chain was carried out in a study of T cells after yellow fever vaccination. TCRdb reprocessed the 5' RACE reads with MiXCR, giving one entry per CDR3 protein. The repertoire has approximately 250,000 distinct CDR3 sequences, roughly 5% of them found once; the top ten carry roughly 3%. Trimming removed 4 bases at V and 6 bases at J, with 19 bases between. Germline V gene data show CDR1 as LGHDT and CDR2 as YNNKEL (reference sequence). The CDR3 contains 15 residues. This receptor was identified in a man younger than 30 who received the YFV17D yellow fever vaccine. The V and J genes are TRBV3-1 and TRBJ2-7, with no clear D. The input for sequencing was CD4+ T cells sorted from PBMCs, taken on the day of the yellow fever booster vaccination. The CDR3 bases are TGTGCCAGCAGCCCCCGACTTGCTACTAATAGCGAGCAGTACTTC. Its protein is CASSPRLATNSEQYF.